The entry below describes one T cell receptor beta chain. Other DNA sequences in the sample encode the same CDR3. From germline, CDR1 is MNHEY and CDR2 SVGAGI. V lost 5 bases to trimming and J lost 3 bases; unmatched junction nucleotides: 3. The CDR3 covers 13 residues. This sample was included in a study of blood T cell repertoires in COVID-19. Study-level information: COVID-19 samples collected from the United States, Italy and Spain covered acute and convalescent phases.

Here immunoSEQ multiplex PCR was the method, and the copy in TCRdb shows in-frame clones only, minus some. The sample includes more than 200,000 clones, about nine tenths of them seen just once. Input material: PBMCs or T cells enriched from blood (not recorded which). V usage is TRBV6-5 and J usage is TRBJ2-7; 8 bases are shared with TRBD1. The TCR comes from a woman in her twenties or thirties with acute COVID-19. Here the CDR3 reads CASSRTGIYEQYF. The DNA for the CDR3 is TGTGCCAGCAGTCGGACAGGGATCTACGAGCAGTACTTC.